These 14 T cell receptor beta chains originate from one sample sequenced in a study of T cells in Graves' hyperthyroidism and ophthalmopathy. Amplification of TCR beta CDR3 regions used RNA as the template. First-round RT-PCR targeting the TCR CDR3 was performed with the HTBI primer set. TCRdb redid the calling of the multiplex PCR reads with MiXCR, one entry per CDR3 protein. Of more than 550,000 distinct CDR3 sequences listed, approximately 42% are singletons. The sequencing input was peripheral blood or thyroid tissue (not recorded which). The receptor source for this set is an adult man with Graves' disease, either hyperthyroidism or ophthalmopathy (not recorded which).

V usage is TRBV7-6 and J usage is TRBJ2-7; a weak D match, TRBD1 (7 bases). The V end was cut by 5 bases, the J end by 3 bases, with 17 bases between. The CDR3 loop spans 15 amino acids. Germline assignment: CDR1 SGHVS and CDR2 FNYEAQ. The chain's CDR3 is CASSVYQGGSYEQYF. CDR3 sequence (DNA): TGTGCCAGCAGCGTATATCAGGGGGGTAGCTACGAGCAGTACTTC.

This rearrangement joins TRBV7-2 to TRBJ2-7; D might be TRBD2 (5 bases). V shed 2 bases and J shed 6 bases, with 20 bases lying between them. Germline V CDR1 and CDR2: SGHTA, FQGNSA. This CDR3 comprises 16 residues. For the CDR3, the DNA is TGTGCCAGCAGCTTAAATGGTCGGATGGGAGCGGCCGAGCAGTACTTC. This encodes CASSLNGRMGAAEQYF.

In the case of this clonotype: The missing conserved phenylalanine or tryptophan at the end of this CDR3 makes a read error likely. This rearrangement joins TRBV3-1 to TRBJ1-1; D is undetermined. From germline, CDR1 is LGHDT and CDR2 YNNKEL (reference sequence). V gave up 1 base and J gave up 1 base, with 7 bases separating them. The CDR3 is 14 amino acids. CDR3 in amino acids: CASSQGLQNTEAFL. CDR3 coding DNA: TGTGCCAGCAGCCAAGGATTACAGAACACTGAAGCTTTCCTT.

This clonotype was seen ten or more times. The genes are TRBV25-1 and TRBJ1-5; 9 bases line up with TRBD1. The V segment lost 4 bases and the J segment 5 bases; nucleotides outside the gene matches: 6. The germline CDR1 and CDR2 sequences are MGHDK and SYGVNS. The CDR3 runs 15 residues. CDR3 nucleotides: TGTGCCAGCAGTGCCGGGACAGGGATTCATCAGCCCCAGCATTTT. This gives the protein CASSAGTGIHQPQHF.

About this clonotype: A read error is possible here, since a much larger clone lies one base away. The CDR3 DNA is TGTGCCAGCAGCTGGGGGAACTCCTACGAGCAGTACTTC. It encodes CASSWGNSYEQYF. The chain recombines TRBV7-8 with TRBJ2-7; perhaps D is TRBD1 or TRBD2 (5 bases each). Per germline, CDR1 SGHVS and CDR2 FQNEAQ. The V and J ends lost 4 bases and 0 bases respectively, with 7 bases between them. The CDR3 loop spans 13 amino acids. Using reference TRBV7-8 and TRBJ2-7 for the parts outside the CDR3, the full variable domain is GAGVSQSPRYKVAKRGQDVALRCDPISGHVSLFWYQQALGQGPEFLTYFQNEAQLDKSGLPSDRFFAERPEGSVSTLKIQRTQQEDSAVYLCASSWGNSYEQYFGPGTRLTVT.

The chain employs TRBV29-1 and TRBJ2-5; TRBD2 matches at 11 bases. V trimming: 5 bases; J trimming: 5 bases; junction bases outside the gene matches: 4. The V gene's germline CDR1 is SQVTM and CDR2 ANQGSEA. This CDR3 region has 13 residues. CDR3 sequence reads: CSVRLAGWETQYF. CDR3 in DNA: TGCAGCGTTCGACTAGCGGGATGGGAGACCCAGTACTTC.

This clonotype was picked up one time. The chain employs TRBV7-9 and TRBJ2-7, with TRBD1 matching 8 bases. This CDR3 comprises 15 residues. Germline CDR1 reads SEHNR; CDR2 reads FQNEAQ (reference sequence). V lost 5 bases, J lost 4 bases, and 10 bases stayed unmatched. The CDR3 sequence is CASSVGGTGGYEQYF. The CDR3 nucleotides are TGTGCCAGCAGCGTAGGAGGAACAGGGGGATACGAGCAGTACTTC.

This clonotype was observed a few times. The chain has TRBV7-2 and TRBJ1-6; 7 bases fit TRBD1. The V and J ends lost 3 bases and 9 bases, in that order; junction bases with no gene match: 11. CDR3 length: 16 residues. Germline assignment: CDR1 SGHTA and CDR2 FQGNSA. CDR3 amino acids: CASSFLSSQGRSPLHF. The CDR3 DNA is TGTGCCAGCAGCTTCTTGTCTTCACAGGGGCGTTCACCCCTCCACTTT.

This rearrangement joins TRBV19 to TRBJ2-2, with D perhaps TRBD2 (5 bases). Germline V lookup: CDR1 LNHDA, CDR2 SQIVND (reference sequence). CDR3 size: 13 residues. Trimming took off 4 bases at V and 7 bases at J, with 10 bases between the two ends. CDR3 protein: CASSRVANGELFF. The CDR3 DNA is TGTGCCAGTAGTAGAGTAGCGAACGGGGAGCTGTTTTTT.

CDR3 nucleotides: TGTGCCAGCGCGGGGGGCCAAGAGACCCAGTACTTC. Protein product: CASAGGQETQYF. The chain combines TRBV7-9 with TRBJ2-5, with TRBD2 matching 8 bases. V lost 8 bases and J lost 1; bases outside the gene matches: 0. Germline V CDR1 and CDR2: SEHNR, FQNEAQ (reference sequence). This CDR3 has 12 amino acids.

The chain recombines TRBV7-9 with TRBJ1-4, with a tentative D call TRBD1 (6 bases). The CDR3 is 16 residues long. V was shortened by 5 bases and J by 7 bases, with 20 bases between the two germline ends. Germline V gene data show CDR1 as SEHNR and CDR2 as FQNEAQ (reference sequence). This chain's CDR3 is CASSHPTGSDGEKLFF. CDR3 DNA sequence: TGTGCCAGCAGCCACCCCACAGGGTCGGACGGTGAAAAACTGTTTTTT.

V is TRBV10-3 and J is TRBJ2-2; 8 bases fit TRBD2. The V and J ends lost 7 bases and 5 bases, in that order; junction bases with no gene match: 6. CDR3 length: 14 amino acids. Germline V lookup: CDR1 ENHRY, CDR2 SYGVKD. The CDR3 region is CAITGTRDTGELFF. In DNA form, the CDR3 reads TGTGCCATCACCGGGACTAGGGATACCGGGGAGCTGTTTTTT.

This clonotype appeared a few times. The rearrangement uses TRBV6-5 and TRBJ2-5; D is possibly TRBD2 (6 bases). Trimming removed 5 bases at V and 8 bases at J, with 15 bases between. CDR3 length: 13 amino acids. Germline lookup yields CDR1 MNHEY and CDR2 SVGAGI. The DNA for the CDR3 is TGTGCCAGCAGTACACCGGGACTCCAAACCCAGTACTTC. Its translation is CASSTPGLQTQYF.

There are a few counts of this clonotype. The chain employs TRBV5-4 and TRBJ1-6; D is ambiguous. This CDR3 has 14 amino acids. Trimming removed 4 bases at V and 7 bases at J, with 12 bases between. From germline, CDR1 is SGHNT and CDR2 YYREEE (reference sequence). CDR3: CASSPLTVNSPLHF. Here the CDR3 DNA reads TGTGCCAGCAGCCCGCTGACGGTGAATTCACCCCTCCACTTT.